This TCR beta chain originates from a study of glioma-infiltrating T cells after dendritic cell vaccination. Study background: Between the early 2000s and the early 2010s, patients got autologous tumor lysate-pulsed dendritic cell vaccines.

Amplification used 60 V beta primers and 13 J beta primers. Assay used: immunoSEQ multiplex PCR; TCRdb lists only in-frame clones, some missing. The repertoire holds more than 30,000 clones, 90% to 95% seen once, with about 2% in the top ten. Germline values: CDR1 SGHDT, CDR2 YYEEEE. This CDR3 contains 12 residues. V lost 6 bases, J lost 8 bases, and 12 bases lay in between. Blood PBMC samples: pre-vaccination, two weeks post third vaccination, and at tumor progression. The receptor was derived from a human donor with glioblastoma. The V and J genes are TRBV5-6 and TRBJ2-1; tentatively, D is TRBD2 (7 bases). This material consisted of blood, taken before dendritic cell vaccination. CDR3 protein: CASNLGGDEQFF. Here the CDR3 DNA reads TGTGCCAGCAACCTAGGGGGGGATGAGCAGTTCTTC.